The 28 T cell receptor beta chains given below trace back to one sample, sequenced in a study of T cell repertoires in aging, cancer and after chemotherapy. Peripheral blood genomic DNA, not sorted cells or RNA, was the template. TRB rearrangements spanning V, D and J were amplified using mixed TRB-A/B primers. In TCRdb, the multiplex PCR reads were re-called with MiXCR into one record per CDR3 protein. This sample yields about 2,400 distinct CDR3 sequences, of which about half are seen a single time; around 5.1% belongs to the top ten. Source material: blood. These receptors were collected from a human donor with a blood cancer.

With respect to this clonotype: A read error may explain this, as a much larger clone is one base away. The chain recombines TRBV6-5 with TRBJ2-5, with D possibly matching TRBD2 (5 bases). V was clipped by 10 bases and J by 2 bases, with 20 bases between them. Germline CDR1 reads MNHEY; CDR2 reads SVGAGI. This CDR3 has 15 amino acids. For the CDR3, the DNA is TGTGCCACCCGACGGCCTAGCTGGGGTCAAGAGACCCAGTACTTC. This translates into CATRRPSWGQETQYF.

This chain uses TRBV19 with TRBJ2-3; 7 nucleotides match TRBD1. Germline CDR1 reads LNHDA; CDR2 reads SQIVND (reference sequence). V shed 4 bases and J 9 bases; nucleotides not matched to a gene: 7. CDR3 length: 13 residues. The CDR3: CASSTGTVGTQYF. The CDR3 nucleotides read TGTGCCAGTAGTACGGGGACAGTCGGCACGCAGTATTTT.

The chain employs TRBV7-2 and TRBJ1-2; the match to TRBD1 covers 12 bases. This CDR3 has 14 residues. Germline V gene sequence: CDR1 SGHTA, CDR2 FQGNSA. The V gene end was trimmed by 5 bases and the J gene end by 7 bases; junction bases not matched to a gene: 5. The CDR3 sequence: CASSAGTGGPGYTF. DNA for the CDR3: TGTGCCAGCAGCGCGGGGACAGGGGGCCCTGGCTACACCTTC.

The V and J genes are TRBV12-3 or TRBV12-4 and TRBJ1-6; D is undetermined. CDR3 length: 12 residues. The ends were cut back, 4 bases at V and 5 bases at J, with 3 bases in the middle. The DNA of the CDR3 is TGTGCCAGCAGTTCCCATAATTCACCCCTCCACTTT. Its protein product is CASSSHNSPLHF.

The genes are TRBV6-5 and TRBJ1-5, with a possible D match to TRBD1 (6 bases). The V end lost 5 bases, the J end lost 11 bases, and 19 bases lay between the germline ends. The CDR3 spans 14 residues. Germline CDR1 and CDR2: MNHEY and SVGAGI. CDR3 residues: CASSDPPQGRSQHF. CDR3 bases: TGTGCCAGCAGTGACCCACCTCAGGGGAGGTCCCAGCATTTT.

J is TRBJ2-3 and V is TRBV10-1; D is perhaps TRBD1 (6 bases). The CDR3 has 13 residues. V was clipped by 8 bases and J by 7 bases, with 16 bases between them. The V gene's germline CDR1 is WNHNN and CDR2 SYGVQD (reference sequence). The CDR3 DNA sequence: TGCGCCAGCCAAGCTCCGGGACATCATACGCAGTATTTT. Amino acids: CASQAPGHHTQYF.

The V and J genes are TRBV6-5 and TRBJ1-2; D is unclear. V shed 7 bases and J shed 2 bases, with 14 bases lying between them. CDR1 is MNHEY, CDR2 SVGAGI, per germline. The CDR3 is 14 residues long. Here the CDR3 reads CASMTSGLNYGYTF. CDR3 bases: TGTGCCAGCATGACGTCTGGGTTAAACTATGGCTACACCTTC.

This clonotype has more than one count but fewer than ten. V and J are TRBV7-2 and TRBJ2-2; D is undetermined. Trimming stripped 6 bases from V and 4 bases from J, with 21 bases between. The germline gives CDR1 SGHTA, CDR2 FQGNSA. The CDR3 extends over 17 amino acids. CDR3 in DNA: TGTGCCAGCAGACTTGGCCTGCGCTGGGTCTCCACCGGGGAGCTGTTTTTT. Its translation: CASRLGLRWVSTGELFF. Complete variable domain (other parts from reference TRBV7-2 and TRBJ2-2): GAGVSQSPSNKVTEKGKDVELRCDPISGHTALYWYRQSLGQGLEFLIYFQGNSAPDKSGLPSDRFSAERTGGSVSTLTIQRTQQEDSAVYLCASRLGLRWVSTGELFFGEGSRLTVL.

By frequency in the sample, this clonotype is large. The chain joins TRBV29-1 to TRBJ2-3; possibly TRBD2 for D (5 bases). This CDR3 comprises 15 residues. Trimming left V 3 bases short and J 2 bases short, with 15 bases between. Germline-derived CDR1 and CDR2 are SQVTM and ANQGSEA. DNA for the CDR3: TGCAGCGTTGAGGTTCCAGCGGTGCTCACAGATACGCAGTATTTT. Residues: CSVEVPAVLTDTQYF.

The V gene is TRBV19, the J gene TRBJ1-5, with a weak D call TRBD1 (6 bases). Trimming shortened V by 5 bases and J by 0 bases, and 11 bases separated the two germline ends. The CDR3 has 15 amino acids. Germline loops: CDR1 LNHDA, CDR2 SQIVND (reference sequence). The CDR3 loop is CASSLWTASNQPQHF. In DNA, the CDR3 is TGTGCCAGTAGTTTATGGACAGCTAGCAATCAGCCCCAGCATTTT. The whole variable domain, remainder taken from reference TRBV19 and TRBJ1-5, is DGGITQSPKYLFRKEGQNVTLSCEQNLNHDAMYWYRQDPGQGLRLIYYSQIVNDFQKGDIAEGYSVSREKKESFPLTVTSAQKNPTAFYLCASSLWTASNQPQHFGDGTRLSIL.

This chain joins TRBV6-5 and TRBJ1-5, with D possibly TRBD1 on 5 matching bases. This CDR3 spans 14 amino acids. CDR1 is MNHEY and CDR2 is SVGAGI in the germline V gene. Deletions cut 5 bases from V and 6 bases from J, with 14 bases between. The CDR3 sequence: CASSSERGVQPQHF. The CDR3 region has the DNA TGTGCCAGCAGTAGCGAGAGGGGAGTTCAGCCCCAGCATTTT.

A remark on this clonotype: Sequence at one end of the junction differs from germline and may be a read error. The V gene is TRBV6-5, the J gene TRBJ2-5, with D tentatively TRBD2 (5 bases). The CDR3 length is 12 residues. Germline V lookup: CDR1 MNHEY, CDR2 SVGAGI. This CDR3 is CASSLNGETQYF. CDR3 coding DNA: TGTGCCAGCAGTCTTAACGGGGAGACCCAGTACTTT.

This clonotype came up a few times. The genes are TRBV6-5 and TRBJ1-5; no reliable D call. Germline CDR1 and CDR2: MNHEY and SVGAGI. V dropped 5 bases and J dropped 0 bases, with 8 bases sitting between them. CDR3 size: 14 residues. Here the CDR3 reads CASSEWNSNQPQHF. CDR3 DNA: TGTGCCAGCAGTGAATGGAATAGCAATCAGCCCCAGCATTTT.

This chain links TRBV6-5 with TRBJ1-2; 11 nucleotides align to TRBD1. Trimming took 8 bases from V and 3 from J; bases not matched to a gene: 8. The CDR3 spans 15 residues. CDR1 and CDR2 (germline): MNHEY, SVGAGI. CDR3: CASGSPGQGDYGYTF. CDR3 nucleotides: TGTGCCAGCGGTTCACCGGGACAGGGGGACTATGGCTACACCTTC.

The genes are TRBV5-6 and TRBJ1-2, with 9 bases that match TRBD1. Trimming removed 0 bases from V and 7 bases from J; junction bases left unmatched: 7. Germline lookup yields CDR1 SGHDT and CDR2 YYEEEE. The CDR3 runs to 15 residues. CDR3 coding DNA: TGTGCCAGCAGCTTGGAGTGGGGACAGGGAGGTGGCTACACCTTC. Its protein is CASSLEWGQGGGYTF.

This clonotype was detected a few times. CDR3 coding DNA: TGTGCCAGCAGCTCTAGGGGGGTGACCCAGTACTTC. It translates to CASSSRGVTQYF. J is TRBJ2-5 and V is TRBV7-6; perhaps D is TRBD1 or TRBD2 (6 bases each). Trimming left V 4 bases short and J 7 bases short, with 10 bases between. The CDR3 is 12 amino acids. Germline V gives CDR1 SGHVS, CDR2 FNYEAQ.

The gene calls are TRBV29-1 and TRBJ1-1, with a possible D match to TRBD1 (6 bases). The CDR3 has 12 amino acids. The germline CDR1 and CDR2 sequences are SQVTM and ANQGSEA. V gave up 5 bases and J gave up 5 bases, with 12 bases separating them. The CDR3 bases are TGCAGCGTTTCCAGGGGAGTGACTGAAGCTTTCTTT. This sequence encodes CSVSRGVTEAFF. Supplemented by reference TRBV29-1 and TRBJ1-1, the full variable domain reads SAVISQKPSRDICQRGTSLTIQCQVDSQVTMMFWYRQQPGQSLTLIATANQGSEATYESGFVIDKFPISRPNLTFSTLTVSNMSPEDSSIYLCSVSRGVTEAFFGQGTRLTVV.

This clonotype was picked up a small number of times. CDR3 loop: CASSYSGLIDSPLHF. DNA for the CDR3: TGTGCCAGCAGTTATTCCGGCCTTATAGATTCACCCCTCCACTTT. The chain combines TRBV6-5 with TRBJ1-6, with unresolved D. The CDR3 is made up of 15 amino acids. Germline V gene sequence: CDR1 MNHEY, CDR2 SVGAGI. Trimming took 3 bases from V and 8 from J, leaving 14 bases between them.

This rearrangement joins TRBV5-4 to TRBJ2-3, with D perhaps matching TRBD2 (6 bases). This CDR3 is 13 amino acids long. V was trimmed by 3 bases and J by 10 bases, leaving 15 bases between them. Germline values: CDR1 SGHNT, CDR2 YYREEE (reference sequence). As DNA, the CDR3 is TGTGCCAGCAGCTCCGGGAGTCCGGACCCGCAGTATTTT. Translation gives CASSSGSPDPQYF.

The CDR3 coding sequence is TGTGCCAGCAGCTTGGGACAGACCCACTACGAGCAGTACTTC. Its protein product is CASSLGQTHYEQYF. The chain links TRBV5-5 to TRBJ2-7; D is possibly TRBD1 (5 bases). Per germline, CDR1 SGHKS and CDR2 YYEKEE (reference sequence). This CDR3 contains 14 residues. V lost 0 bases to trimming and J lost 3 bases, with 10 bases between them. The complete variable domain, with remaining parts taken from reference TRBV5-5 and TRBJ2-7, reads DAGVTQSPTHLIKTRGQQVTLRCSPISGHKSVSWYQQVLGQGPQFIFQYYEKEERGRGNFPDRFSARQFPNYSSELNVNALLLGDSALYLCASSLGQTHYEQYFGPGTRLTVT.

The chain uses TRBV12-3 or TRBV12-4 and TRBJ1-6, with D tentatively TRBD1 (6 bases). The J call is in doubt because the DNA end fits TRBJ1-1 better. The CDR3 length is 14 residues. The CDR3 DNA sequence: TGTGCCAGCAGTTTTTCGGGGATGACAGGCACAGCTTTCTTT. It specifies CASSFSGMTGTAFF.

The CDR3 is CASSRWTGEAFF. As DNA, the CDR3 is TGTGCCAGCAGCCGATGGACAGGCGAAGCTTTCTTT. This chain joins TRBV6-1 and TRBJ1-1; 7 bases match TRBD1. Trimming took 6 bases from V and 8 from J; bases not matched to a gene: 6. This CDR3 has 12 residues. Germline CDR1 is MNHNS and CDR2 is SASEGT.

The V and J genes are TRBV6-1 and TRBJ2-1; D is unclear. V was clipped by 5 bases and J by 6 bases, with 14 bases between them. The length of the CDR3 is 14 residues. Germline CDR1 reads MNHNS; CDR2 reads SASEGT. The CDR3 spells CASSPMGMFNEQFF. CDR3 in DNA: TGTGCCAGCAGTCCTATGGGGATGTTCAATGAGCAGTTCTTC.

This rearrangement joins TRBV6-5 to TRBJ2-2; the D gene is possibly TRBD1 (5 bases). CDR3 length: 14 amino acids. With 5 bases removed from V and 1 base from J, the gap between germline ends came to 8 bases. The germline V gene has CDR1 MNHEY and CDR2 SVGAGI. CDR3 sequence: CASSTTGNTGELFF. CDR3 nucleotide sequence: TGTGCCAGCAGTACTACAGGGAACACCGGGGAGCTGTTTTTT.

This clonotype came up a few times. V and J are TRBV6-5 and TRBJ1-3; maybe TRBD1 (5 bases). Germline CDR1 is MNHEY and CDR2 is SVGAGI. The V gene lost 6 bases and the J gene lost 0 bases, with 9 bases spanning the gap. This CDR3 comprises 14 residues. This CDR3 is CASSSGFSGNTIYF. For the CDR3, the DNA is TGTGCCAGCAGCTCAGGGTTCTCTGGAAACACCATATATTTT.

This clonotype was detected only a few times. This chain uses TRBV12-3 or TRBV12-4 with TRBJ1-2, with D tentatively TRBD1 (5 bases). CDR3 size: 12 residues. V lost 7 bases and J 3 bases, leaving 9 bases between the germline ends. CDR3 region: CASKGGDYGYTF. In DNA form, the CDR3 reads TGTGCCAGCAAGGGAGGGGACTATGGCTACACCTTC.

Turning to this clonotype: Possible read error: a much larger clone is one base away. The chain has TRBV6-1 and TRBJ2-7; D gene ambiguous. There are 10 residues in the CDR3. Trimming pared 5 bases from V and 7 bases from J, leaving 6 bases between. CDR1 and CDR2 (germline): MNHNS, SASEGT. This chain's CDR3 is CASSYREQYF. In DNA, the CDR3 is TGTGCCAGCAGTTACCGGGAGCAGTACTTC.

The CDR3 loop is CASSPRTSGEETQYF. The DNA for the CDR3 is TGTGCCAGTAGTCCAAGGACTAGCGGGGAGGAGACCCAGTACTTC. This rearrangement joins TRBV19 to TRBJ2-5; 12 bases align to TRBD2. V gave up 5 bases and J gave up 5 bases; unmatched junction bases: 6. The CDR3 consists of 15 residues. Germline V gene lookup returns CDR1 LNHDA and CDR2 SQIVND (reference sequence).